These T cell receptor beta chains were read from a single sample in a study of control samples from healthy donors and cancer patients. Assay used: immunoSEQ multiplex PCR; TCRdb lists only in-frame clones, some missing. Here the sample spans some 120,000 clones, 88% being singletons. The sample comprised blood. These receptor sequences come from an older woman in good health. CDR3s include the opening cysteine and the closing phenylalanine or tryptophan. A D gene is named only where the DNA matches it firmly. Clone size is shown for a subset of rows, as once, few, many or a class of expanded clone.

j_call,clone_size,v_call,d_call,cdr3_nt,cdr3_aa
TRBJ2-3,-,TRBV12-1,-,TGTGCCAGCAGCCCGACTAGCGGTTTCACAGATACGCAGTATTTT,CASSPTSGFTDTQYF
TRBJ2-5,-,TRBV4-2,TRBD1,TGTGCCAGCAGCCAGAGCGACGGGACAGAAGAGACCCAGTACTTC,CASSQSDGTEETQYF
TRBJ2-1,-,TRBV7-9,TRBD2,TGTGCCAGCAGCTCGACTAGCGGGGGGAATGAGCAGTTCTTC,CASSSTSGGNEQFF
TRBJ2-5,once,TRBV5-4,TRBD1,TGTGCCAGCAGCCCAGGGACAGCTCAAGAGACCCAGTACTTC,CASSPGTAQETQYF
TRBJ2-7,-,TRBV19,-,TGTGCCAGTAGTCTCTGGACTGGGGCCTACGAGCAGTACTTC,CASSLWTGAYEQYF
TRBJ1-4,-,TRBV18,-,TGTGCCAGCTCACCACCTTTGACGGTAAATGAAAAACTGTTTTTT,CASSPPLTVNEKLFF
TRBJ2-2,-,TRBV7-3,TRBD2,TGTGCCAGCAGAGCGGGGGGAAACACCGGGGAGCTGTTTTTT,CASRAGGNTGELFF
TRBJ2-3,-,TRBV19,-,TGTGCCAGTAGACGGGACTCTGGCACAGATACGCAGTATTTT,CASRRDSGTDTQYF
TRBJ2-7,-,TRBV6-6,-,TGTGCCAGCAGGCGTCTAGGGGGGCGGAACGAGCAGTACTTC,CASRRLGGRNEQYF
TRBJ2-7,-,TRBV2,TRBD2,TGTGCCAGCAGTCCCGGGACTAGGGCGCAGTACTTC,CASSPGTRAQYF
TRBJ1-1,-,TRBV6-2/TRBV6-3,-,TGTGCCAGCAGTCTGGAGACTGGGAACACTGAAGCTTTCTTT,CASSLETGNTEAFF
TRBJ1-1,-,TRBV7-3,-,TGTGCCAGCAGCTGGGGGGGACAGAACACTGAAGCTTTCTTT,CASSWGGQNTEAFF
TRBJ1-2,few,TRBV19,-,TGTGCCAGTAGTAATTTCTATGGCTACACCTTC,CASSNFYGYTF
TRBJ2-3,-,TRBV4-1,TRBD2,TGCGCCAGCAGCCAAGGGCGCGGGGGACTTAGCACAGATACGCAGTATTTT,CASSQGRGGLSTDTQYF
TRBJ1-2,-,TRBV6-1,-,TGTGCCAGCAGTGAAGCGCTCTATGGCTACACCTTC,CASSEALYGYTF
TRBJ2-3,-,TRBV6-5,TRBD1,TGTGCCATCGGACAGGGCGGGCCAGATACGCAGTATTTT,CAIGQGGPDTQYF
TRBJ2-2,once,TRBV19,-,TGTGCCAGTAGTATAGCCGGGAACACCGGGGAGCTGTTTTTT,CASSIAGNTGELFF
TRBJ1-4,-,TRBV19,-,TGTGCCAGTAGTAGTAGACTTATTGCAACTAATGAAAAACTGTTTTTT,CASSSRLIATNEKLFF
TRBJ1-5,-,TRBV2,-,TGTGCCAGCAGTGCTGAGGCTGGGATAAATCAGCCCCAGCATTTT,CASSAEAGINQPQHF
TRBJ2-2,once,TRBV2,-,TGTGCCAGCAGTGAAGAGGGGCGGGCCACCGGGGAGCTGTTTTTT,CASSEEGRATGELFF
TRBJ2-7,-,TRBV9,TRBD1,TGTGCCAGCAGCGTAGGGACAGGGGGTTTCAGTGACGAGCAGTACTTC,CASSVGTGGFSDEQYF
TRBJ2-2,-,TRBV5-6,-,TGTGCCAGCAGCCCGGGACAGAACACCGGGGAGCTGTTTTTT,CASSPGQNTGELFF
TRBJ1-4,once,TRBV11-1,-,TGTGCCAGCAGCTATCGGACCGGAGAAAAACTGTTTTTT,CASSYRTGEKLFF